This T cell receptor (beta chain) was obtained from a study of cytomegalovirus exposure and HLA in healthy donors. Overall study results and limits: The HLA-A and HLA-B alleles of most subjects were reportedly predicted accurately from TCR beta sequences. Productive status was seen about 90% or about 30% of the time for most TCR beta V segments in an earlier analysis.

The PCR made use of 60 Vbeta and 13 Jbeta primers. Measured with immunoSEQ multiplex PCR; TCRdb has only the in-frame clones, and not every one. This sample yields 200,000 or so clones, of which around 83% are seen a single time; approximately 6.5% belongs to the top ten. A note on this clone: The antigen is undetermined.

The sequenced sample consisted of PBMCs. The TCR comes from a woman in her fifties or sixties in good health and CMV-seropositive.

CDR3 region: CASSAGGDEQYF. CDR3 coding DNA: TGTGCCAGCAGCGCAGGGGGCGACGAGCAGTACTTC. This chain connects TRBV5-6 to TRBJ2-7; 8 positions agree with TRBD1. V trimming: 4 bases; J trimming: 5 bases; junction bases outside the gene matches: 2. Germline V CDR1 and CDR2: SGHDT, YYEEEE. The CDR3 runs 12 residues. Complete variable domain (other parts from reference TRBV5-6 and TRBJ2-7): DAGVTQSPTHLIKTRGQQVTLRCSPKSGHDTVSWYQQALGQGPQFIFQYYEEEERQRGNFPDRFSGHQFPNYSSELNVNALLLGDSALYLCASSAGGDEQYFGPGTRLTVT.